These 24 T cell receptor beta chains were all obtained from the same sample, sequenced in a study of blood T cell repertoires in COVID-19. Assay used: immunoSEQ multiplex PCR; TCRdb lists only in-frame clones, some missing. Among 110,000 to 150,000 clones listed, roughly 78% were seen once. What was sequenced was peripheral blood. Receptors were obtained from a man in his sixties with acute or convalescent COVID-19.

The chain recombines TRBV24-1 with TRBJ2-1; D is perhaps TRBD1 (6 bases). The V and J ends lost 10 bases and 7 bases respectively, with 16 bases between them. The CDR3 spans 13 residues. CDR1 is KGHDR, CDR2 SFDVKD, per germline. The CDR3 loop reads CATGWGHRNEQFF. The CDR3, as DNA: TGTGCCACTGGCTGGGGACACCGGAATGAGCAGTTCTTC.

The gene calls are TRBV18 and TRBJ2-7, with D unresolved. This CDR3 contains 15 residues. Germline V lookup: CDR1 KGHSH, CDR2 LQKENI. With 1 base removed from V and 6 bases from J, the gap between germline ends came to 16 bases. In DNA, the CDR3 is TGTGCCAGCTCACCACAGGAGACCCCGGGTACCGAGCAGTACTTC. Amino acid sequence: CASSPQETPGTEQYF.

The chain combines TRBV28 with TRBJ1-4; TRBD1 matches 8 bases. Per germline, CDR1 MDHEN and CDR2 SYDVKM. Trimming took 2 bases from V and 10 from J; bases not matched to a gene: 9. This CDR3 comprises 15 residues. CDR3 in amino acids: CASSLPDRVRRKLFF. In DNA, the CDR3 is TGTGCCAGCAGTTTACCGGACAGGGTACGCAGAAAACTGTTTTTT.

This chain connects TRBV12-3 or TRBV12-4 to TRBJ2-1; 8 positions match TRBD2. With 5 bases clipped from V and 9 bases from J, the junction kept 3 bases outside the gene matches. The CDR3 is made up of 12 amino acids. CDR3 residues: CASSRLASEQFF. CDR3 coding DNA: TGTGCCAGCAGTCGACTAGCGAGTGAGCAGTTCTTC.

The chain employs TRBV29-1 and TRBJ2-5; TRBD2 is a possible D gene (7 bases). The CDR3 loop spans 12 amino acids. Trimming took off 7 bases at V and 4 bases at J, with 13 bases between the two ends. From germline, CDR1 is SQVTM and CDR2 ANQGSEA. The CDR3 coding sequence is TGCAGCGCTGGGGAGGGGGGAGAGACCCAGTACTTC. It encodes CSAGEGGETQYF.

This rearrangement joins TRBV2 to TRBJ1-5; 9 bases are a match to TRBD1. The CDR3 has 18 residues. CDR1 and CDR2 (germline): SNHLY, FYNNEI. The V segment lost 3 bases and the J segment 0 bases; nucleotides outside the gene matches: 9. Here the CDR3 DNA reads TGTGCCAGCAGTGAGACCCCGACAGGGGGGCCTAGCAATCAGCCCCAGCATTTT. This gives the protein CASSETPTGGPSNQPQHF.

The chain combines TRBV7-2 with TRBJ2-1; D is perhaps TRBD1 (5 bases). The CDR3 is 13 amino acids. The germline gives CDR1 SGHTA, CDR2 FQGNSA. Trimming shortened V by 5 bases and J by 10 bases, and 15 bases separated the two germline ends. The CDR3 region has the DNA TGTGCCAGCAGCGGCGGTGGGGCCGGGGAGCAGTTCTTC. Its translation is CASSGGGAGEQFF. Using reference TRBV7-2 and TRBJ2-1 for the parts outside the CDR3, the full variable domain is GAGVSQSPSNKVTEKGKDVELRCDPISGHTALYWYRQSLGQGLEFLIYFQGNSAPDKSGLPSDRFSAERTGGSVSTLTIQRTQQEDSAVYLCASSGGGAGEQFFGPGTRLTVL.

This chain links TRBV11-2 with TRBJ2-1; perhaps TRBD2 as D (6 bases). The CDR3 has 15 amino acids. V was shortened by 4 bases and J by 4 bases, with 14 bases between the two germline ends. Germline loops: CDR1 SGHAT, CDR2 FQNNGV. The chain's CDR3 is CASSSRDWLYNEQFF. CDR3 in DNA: TGTGCCAGCAGCTCCCGGGACTGGCTTTACAATGAGCAGTTCTTC.

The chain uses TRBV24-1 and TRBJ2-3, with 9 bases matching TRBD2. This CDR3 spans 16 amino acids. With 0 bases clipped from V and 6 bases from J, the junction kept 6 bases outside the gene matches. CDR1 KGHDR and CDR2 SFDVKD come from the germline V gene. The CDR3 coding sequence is TGTGCCACCAGTGATTTGGGTAGCGGGGGCCTGGATACGCAGTATTTT. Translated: CATSDLGSGGLDTQYF.

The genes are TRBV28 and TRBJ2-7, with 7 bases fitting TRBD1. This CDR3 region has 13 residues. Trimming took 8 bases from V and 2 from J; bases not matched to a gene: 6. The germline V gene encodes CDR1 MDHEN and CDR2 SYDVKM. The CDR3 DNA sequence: TGTGCCAGCCACCGAGACAGGGCCTACGAGCAGTACTTC. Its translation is CASHRDRAYEQYF.

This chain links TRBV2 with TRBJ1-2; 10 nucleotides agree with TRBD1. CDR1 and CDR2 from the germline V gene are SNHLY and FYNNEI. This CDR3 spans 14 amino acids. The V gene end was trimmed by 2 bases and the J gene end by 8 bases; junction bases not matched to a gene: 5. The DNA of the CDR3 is TGTGCCAGCAGTGAATCGGGACAGGGGTTCGGCTACACCTTC. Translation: CASSESGQGFGYTF.

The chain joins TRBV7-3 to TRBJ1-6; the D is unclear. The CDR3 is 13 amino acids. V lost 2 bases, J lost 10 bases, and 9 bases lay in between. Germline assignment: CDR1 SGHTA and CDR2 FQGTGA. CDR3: CASSLAARSPLHF. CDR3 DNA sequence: TGTGCCAGCAGCTTAGCGGCAAGGTCACCCCTCCACTTT.

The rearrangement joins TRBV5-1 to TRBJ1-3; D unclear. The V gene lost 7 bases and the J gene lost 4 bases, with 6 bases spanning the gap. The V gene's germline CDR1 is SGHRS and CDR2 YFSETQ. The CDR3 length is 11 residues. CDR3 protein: CASAQGNTIYF. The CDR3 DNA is TGCGCCAGCGCCCAGGGAAACACCATATATTTT. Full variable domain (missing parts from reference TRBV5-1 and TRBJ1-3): KAGVTQTPRYLIKTRGQQVTLSCSPISGHRSVSWYQQTPGQGLQFLFEYFSETQRNKGNFPGRFSGRQFSNSRSEMNVSTLELGDSALYLCASAQGNTIYFGEGSWLTVV.

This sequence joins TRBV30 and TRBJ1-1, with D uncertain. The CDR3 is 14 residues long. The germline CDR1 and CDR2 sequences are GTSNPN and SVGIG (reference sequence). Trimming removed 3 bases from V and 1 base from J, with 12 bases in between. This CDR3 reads CAWSRGLQNTEAFF. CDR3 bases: TGTGCCTGGAGCAGAGGCCTCCAGAACACTGAAGCTTTCTTT.

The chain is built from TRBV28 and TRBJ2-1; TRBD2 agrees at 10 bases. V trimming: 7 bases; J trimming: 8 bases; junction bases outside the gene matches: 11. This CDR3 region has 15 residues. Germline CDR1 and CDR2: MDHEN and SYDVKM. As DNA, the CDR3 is TGTGCCAGCACCTTGGGGCTAGCGGGAGTCGATGAGCAGTTCTTC. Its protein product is CASTLGLAGVDEQFF.

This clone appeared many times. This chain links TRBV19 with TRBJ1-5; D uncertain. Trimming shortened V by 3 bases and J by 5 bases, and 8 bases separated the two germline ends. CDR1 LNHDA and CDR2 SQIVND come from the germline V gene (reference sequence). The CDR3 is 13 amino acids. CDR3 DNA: TGTGCCAGTAGTATCGCTGAGTATCAGCCCCAGCATTTT. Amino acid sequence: CASSIAEYQPQHF.

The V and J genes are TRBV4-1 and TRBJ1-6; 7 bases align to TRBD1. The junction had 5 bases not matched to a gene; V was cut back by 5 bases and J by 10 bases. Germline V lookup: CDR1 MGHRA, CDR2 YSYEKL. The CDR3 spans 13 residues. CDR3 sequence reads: CASSDRARSPLHF. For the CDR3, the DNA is TGCGCCAGCAGCGACAGGGCGCGATCACCCCTCCACTTT.

CDR3 loop: CASSLNPSSSGNTIYF. CDR3 in DNA: TGCGCCAGCAGCTTGAATCCGTCCTCCTCTGGAAACACCATATATTTT. V usage is TRBV5-1 and J usage is TRBJ1-3; D is unresolved. V was clipped by 1 base and J by 0 bases, with 11 bases between them. There are 16 residues in the CDR3. In germline, CDR1 is SGHRS, CDR2 YFSETQ. The entire variable domain, with the rest obtained from reference TRBV5-1 and TRBJ1-3, is as follows: KAGVTQTPRYLIKTRGQQVTLSCSPISGHRSVSWYQQTPGQGLQFLFEYFSETQRNKGNFPGRFSGRQFSNSRSEMNVSTLELGDSALYLCASSLNPSSSGNTIYFGEGSWLTVV.

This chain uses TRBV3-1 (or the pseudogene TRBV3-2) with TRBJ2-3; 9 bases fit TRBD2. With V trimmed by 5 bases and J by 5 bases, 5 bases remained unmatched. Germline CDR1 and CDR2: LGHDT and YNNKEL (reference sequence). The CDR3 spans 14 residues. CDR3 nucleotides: TGTGCCAGCAGCTTGATAGCGGGAGAAGATACGCAGTATTTT. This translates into CASSLIAGEDTQYF.

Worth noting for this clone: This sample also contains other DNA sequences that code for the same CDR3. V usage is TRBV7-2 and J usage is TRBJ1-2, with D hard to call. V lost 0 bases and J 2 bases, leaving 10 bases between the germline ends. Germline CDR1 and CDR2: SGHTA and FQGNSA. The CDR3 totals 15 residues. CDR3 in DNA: TGTGCCAGCAGCTTAGCCCCGGGTCTCAACTATGGCTACACCTTC. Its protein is CASSLAPGLNYGYTF.

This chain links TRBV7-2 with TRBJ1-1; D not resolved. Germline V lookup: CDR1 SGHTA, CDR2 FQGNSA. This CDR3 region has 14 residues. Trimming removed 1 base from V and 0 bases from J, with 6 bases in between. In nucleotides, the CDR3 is TGTGCCAGCAGCTTAGGGCAGGTGAACACTGAAGCTTTCTTT. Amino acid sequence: CASSLGQVNTEAFF. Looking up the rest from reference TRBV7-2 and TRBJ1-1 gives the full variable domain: GAGVSQSPSNKVTEKGKDVELRCDPISGHTALYWYRQSLGQGLEFLIYFQGNSAPDKSGLPSDRFSAERTGGSVSTLTIQRTQQEDSAVYLCASSLGQVNTEAFFGQGTRLTVV.

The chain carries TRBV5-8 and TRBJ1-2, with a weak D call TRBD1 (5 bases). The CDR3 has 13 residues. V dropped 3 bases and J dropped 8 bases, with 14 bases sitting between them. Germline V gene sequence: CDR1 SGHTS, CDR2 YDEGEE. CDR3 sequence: CASSSPGLGGYTF. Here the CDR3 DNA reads TGTGCCAGCAGCTCACCGGGACTAGGGGGCTACACCTTC. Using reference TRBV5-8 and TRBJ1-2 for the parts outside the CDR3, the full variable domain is EAGVTQSPTHLIKTRGQQATLRCSPISGHTSVYWYQQALGLGLQFLLWYDEGEERNRGNFPPRFSGRQFPNYSSELNVNALELEDSALYLCASSSPGLGGYTFGSGTRLTVV.

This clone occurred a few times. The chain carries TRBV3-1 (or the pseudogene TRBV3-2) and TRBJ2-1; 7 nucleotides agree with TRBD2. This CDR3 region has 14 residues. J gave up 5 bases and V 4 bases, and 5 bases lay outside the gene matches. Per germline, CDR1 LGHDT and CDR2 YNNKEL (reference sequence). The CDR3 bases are TGTGCCAGCAGCCTACTAGCGTCCAACAATGAGCAGTTCTTC. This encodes CASSLLASNNEQFF.

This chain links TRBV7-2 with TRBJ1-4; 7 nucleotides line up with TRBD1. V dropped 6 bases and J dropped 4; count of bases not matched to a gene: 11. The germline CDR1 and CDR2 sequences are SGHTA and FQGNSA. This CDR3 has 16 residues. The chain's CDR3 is CASSLSGGRINEKLFF. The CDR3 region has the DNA TGTGCCAGCAGTCTTTCAGGGGGACGCATTAATGAAAAACTGTTTTTT. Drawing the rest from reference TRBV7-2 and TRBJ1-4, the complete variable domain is GAGVSQSPSNKVTEKGKDVELRCDPISGHTALYWYRQSLGQGLEFLIYFQGNSAPDKSGLPSDRFSAERTGGSVSTLTIQRTQQEDSAVYLCASSLSGGRINEKLFFGSGTQLSVL.